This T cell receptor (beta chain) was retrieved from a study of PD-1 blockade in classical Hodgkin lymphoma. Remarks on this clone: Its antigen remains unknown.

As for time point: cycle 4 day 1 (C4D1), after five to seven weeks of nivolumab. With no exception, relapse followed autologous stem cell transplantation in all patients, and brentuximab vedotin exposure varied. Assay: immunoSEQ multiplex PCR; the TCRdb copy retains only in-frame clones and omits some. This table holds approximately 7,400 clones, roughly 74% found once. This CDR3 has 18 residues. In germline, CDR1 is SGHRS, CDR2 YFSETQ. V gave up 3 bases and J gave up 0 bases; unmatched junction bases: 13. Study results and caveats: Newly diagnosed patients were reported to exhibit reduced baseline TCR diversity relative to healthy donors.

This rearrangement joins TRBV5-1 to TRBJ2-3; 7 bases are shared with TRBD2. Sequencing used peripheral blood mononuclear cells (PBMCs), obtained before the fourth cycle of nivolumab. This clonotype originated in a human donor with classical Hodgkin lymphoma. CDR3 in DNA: TGCGCCAGCAGCTCAAAGGCGAACCGACTAGCCAGCACAGATACGCAGTATTTT. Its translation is CASSSKANRLASTDTQYF.